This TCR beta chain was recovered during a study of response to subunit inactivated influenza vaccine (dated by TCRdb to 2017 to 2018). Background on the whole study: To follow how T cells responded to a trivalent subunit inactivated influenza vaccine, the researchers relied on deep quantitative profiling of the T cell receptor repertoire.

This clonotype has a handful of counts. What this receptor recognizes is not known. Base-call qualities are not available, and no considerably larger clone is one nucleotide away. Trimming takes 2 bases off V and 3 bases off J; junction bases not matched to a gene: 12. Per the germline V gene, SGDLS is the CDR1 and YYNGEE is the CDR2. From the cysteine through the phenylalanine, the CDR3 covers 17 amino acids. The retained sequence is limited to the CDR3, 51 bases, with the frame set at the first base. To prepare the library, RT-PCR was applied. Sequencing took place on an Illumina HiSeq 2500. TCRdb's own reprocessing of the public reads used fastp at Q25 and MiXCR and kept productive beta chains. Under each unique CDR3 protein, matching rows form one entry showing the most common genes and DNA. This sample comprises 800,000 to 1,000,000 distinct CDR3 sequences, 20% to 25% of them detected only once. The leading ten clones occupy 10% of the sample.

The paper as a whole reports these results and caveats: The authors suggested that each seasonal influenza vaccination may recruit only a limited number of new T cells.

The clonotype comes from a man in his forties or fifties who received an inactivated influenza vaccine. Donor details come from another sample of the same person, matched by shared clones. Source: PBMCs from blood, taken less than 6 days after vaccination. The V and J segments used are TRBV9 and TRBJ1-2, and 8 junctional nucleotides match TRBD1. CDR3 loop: CASSVTVDRAQDYGYTF. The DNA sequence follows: TGTGCCAGCAGCGTTACCGTGGACAGGGCGCAAGACTATGGCTACACCTTC. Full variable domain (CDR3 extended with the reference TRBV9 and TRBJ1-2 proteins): DSGVTQTPKHLITATGQRVTLRCSPRSGDLSVYWYQQSLDQGLQFLIQYYNGEERAKGNILERFSAQQFPDLHSELNLSSLELGDSALYFCASSVTVDRAQDYGYTFGSGTRLTVV.